This T cell receptor beta chain was found in a study of blood T cell repertoires in COVID-19. Study at large: Samples taken during acute and convalescent COVID-19 were collected in the United States, Italy and Spain. PBMCs, B-cell-depleted T cells, or T cells provided the cDNA or gDNA that made up the material.

Germline V gives CDR1 SGHNT, CDR2 YYREEE (reference sequence). The CDR3 extends over 15 amino acids. V gave up 0 bases and J gave up 8 bases, with 12 bases separating them. Original processing notes: Amplification from reference gene primers served as the basis for estimated nucleated cell counts. This table comes from immunoSEQ multiplex PCR, and its TCRdb copy is limited to in-frame clones, with some not included. D and trimming come from the DNA, and the V and J calls and clone size come from that table. Here the sample spans some 140,000 clones, 84% being singletons. Sequenced material: peripheral blood. This receptor was identified in a man aged 55 to 70 with acute or convalescent COVID-19. The J gene is TRBJ1-6, the V gene TRBV5-4; TRBD1 might be the D (6 bases). CDR3 nucleotide sequence: TGTGCCAGCAGCTTGGATGGGGGCCGTCATTCACCCCTCCACTTT. This gives the protein CASSLDGGRHSPLHF.